The T cell receptor beta chain under discussion was sequenced for a study of cytomegalovirus exposure and HLA in healthy donors. Study-level points and caveats: Most TCR sequences were uncommon, yet certain public TCRs appeared in many donors.

CDR1 is SEHNR, CDR2 FQNEAQ, per germline (reference sequence). V lost 5 bases, J lost 5 bases, and 12 bases stayed unmatched. The length of the CDR3 is 17 residues. This table comes from immunoSEQ multiplex PCR, and its TCRdb copy is limited to in-frame clones, with some not included. Here the sample spans some 49,000 clones, about 90% being singletons. Note on this clone: Its matching antigen is unknown.

V usage is TRBV7-9 and J usage is TRBJ2-5; 12 bases agree with TRBD2. Sequencing was performed on PBMCs. The sequence was obtained from a man between 18 and 29 years old in good health and CMV-seronegative. CDR3 residues: CASSPGLAGMRGETQYF. DNA of the CDR3: TGTGCCAGCAGCCCGGGACTAGCGGGCATGCGGGGGGAGACCCAGTACTTC. The full variable domain, with the rest looked up from reference TRBV7-9 and TRBJ2-5, is DTGVSQNPRHKITKRGQNVTFRCDPISEHNRLYWYRQTLGQGPEFLTYFQNEAQLEKSRLLSDRFSAERPKGSFSTLEIQRTEQGDSAMYLCASSPGLAGMRGETQYFGPGTRLLVL.